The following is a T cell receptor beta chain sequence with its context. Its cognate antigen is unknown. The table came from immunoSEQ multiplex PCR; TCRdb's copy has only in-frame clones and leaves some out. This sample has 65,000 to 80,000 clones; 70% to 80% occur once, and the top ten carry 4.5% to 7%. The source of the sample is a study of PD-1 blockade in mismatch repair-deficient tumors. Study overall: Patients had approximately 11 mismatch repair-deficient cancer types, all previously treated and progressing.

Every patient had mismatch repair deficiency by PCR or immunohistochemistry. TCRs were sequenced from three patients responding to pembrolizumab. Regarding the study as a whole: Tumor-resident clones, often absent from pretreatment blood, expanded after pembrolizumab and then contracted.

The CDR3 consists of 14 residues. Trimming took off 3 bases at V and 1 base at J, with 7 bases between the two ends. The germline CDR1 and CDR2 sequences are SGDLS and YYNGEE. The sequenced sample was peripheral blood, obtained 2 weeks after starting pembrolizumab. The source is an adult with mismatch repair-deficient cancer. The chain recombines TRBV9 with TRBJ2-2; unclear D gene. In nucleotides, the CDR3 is TGTGCCAGCAGCGGCGCCCAGAACACCGGGGAGCTGTTTTTT. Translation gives CASSGAQNTGELFF.